This is a list of T cell receptor beta chains from one sample in a study of blood T cell repertoires in COVID-19. Repertoires were generated with immunoSEQ multiplex PCR, while TCRdb's copy carries only in-frame clones and drops some. In the table there are about 170,000 clones, less than 85% of which are singletons. The sample consisted of peripheral blood. The receptors stem from a human donor with acute or convalescent COVID-19. The donor label of this sample is uncertain. Each CDR3 is given with its conserved first and last residue.

TRBV9	TRBJ2-3	CASSLSGSTDTQYF
TRBV7-2	TRBJ2-7	CASSLHYEQYF
TRBV27	TRBJ1-2	CASSPKPGGREWGYTF
TRBV28	TRBJ1-2	CASSLGGGQGNYGYTF
TRBV24-1	TRBJ2-3	CATSETGGHTQYF
TRBV19	TRBJ1-2	CASSIDQGSTGRSGYTF
TRBV27	TRBJ2-1	CASRGGIERRSSYNEQFF
TRBV4-1	TRBJ1-6	CASSQGPEGSPLHF
TRBV7-3	TRBJ2-5	CASSLARGAGETQYF
TRBV11-3	TRBJ1-4	CASSWKSDSLNEKLFF
TRBV7-2	TRBJ2-7	CASSLDSLSRPYEQYF
TRBV11-2	TRBJ1-3	CASSFPGTAGNTIYF
TRBV7-8	TRBJ1-2	CASSLATGWTGYGYTF
TRBV5-4	TRBJ2-5	CASSWAQTGAQETQYF
TRBV7-9	TRBJ1-2	CASSLEGRAYGYTF
TRBV6-1	TRBJ1-6	CASSATTGLGNSPLHF
TRBV9	TRBJ2-1	CASTIGDRGAEQFF
TRBV6-6	TRBJ2-3	CASRPGTFFDTQYF
TRBV15	TRBJ1-4	CATSTPEGLTNEKLFF
TRBV11-3	TRBJ1-4	CASSLRTGAKANEKLFF
TRBV5-1	TRBJ2-7	CASSLVGQGRDEQYF
TRBV10-3	TRBJ1-1	CAIRVAGETEAFF
TRBV19	TRBJ1-1	CASSPGTGGVEAFF
TRBV6-5	TRBJ1-6	CASRDRDTPLHF